Shown below are 10 T cell receptor beta chains from a single sample sequenced in a study of CD8+ T cells in alopecia areata. Sequencing templates came from extracted RNA that was reverse transcribed into cDNA. Here immunoSEQ multiplex PCR was the method, and the copy in TCRdb shows in-frame clones only, minus some. Of around 300,000 clones listed, 60% are singletons. Treatment in this sample: oral pan-JAK inhibitor, 5-10 mg twice daily. The specimen comprised CD4+ T cells sorted from blood, sampled around week 54, from a patient treated with tofacitinib. The receptors derive from a human donor with alopecia areata.

The rearrangement joins TRBV19 to TRBJ1-5; a possible D gene is TRBD1 (6 bases). CDR1 and CDR2 from the germline V gene are LNHDA and SQIVND (reference sequence). This CDR3 spans 15 amino acids. With 1 base removed from V and 6 bases from J, the gap between germline ends came to 13 bases. The CDR3 protein is CASSIGVGGGQPQHF. The DNA for the CDR3 is TGTGCCAGTAGTATAGGGGTTGGGGGCGGTCAGCCCCAGCATTTT.

The CDR3 region is CASGRGSNQPQHF. As DNA, the CDR3 is TGTGCCAGCGGCAGGGGCAGCAATCAGCCCCAGCATTTT. V and J are TRBV6-5 and TRBJ1-5; tentative D call: TRBD1 (6 bases). Trimming removed 8 bases from V and 1 base from J, with 9 bases in between. This CDR3 is built from 13 residues. Germline CDR1 is MNHEY and CDR2 is SVGAGI.

The rearrangement links TRBV6-1 to TRBJ1-2; weak D call: TRBD1 (6 bases). CDR1 MNHNS and CDR2 SASEGT come from the germline V gene. The CDR3 is 14 residues long. V was trimmed by 7 bases and J by 3 bases, leaving 15 bases between them. In DNA, the CDR3 is TGTGCCAGCACTCTTACAGGGCGGTACTATGGCTACACCTTC. The encoded protein is CASTLTGRYYGYTF.

DNA for the CDR3: TGTGCCAGCAGTTTTGAGCTGAGTAATTCACCCCTCCACTTT. It encodes CASSFELSNSPLHF. The chain recombines TRBV27 with TRBJ1-6; no firm D call. V lost 3 bases, J lost 6 bases, and 9 bases lay in between. This CDR3 has 14 amino acids. Germline CDR1 MNHEY, CDR2 SMNVEV (reference sequence).

The V gene is TRBV30, the J gene TRBJ2-1, with 7 bases identical to TRBD2. The trim removed 0 bases at V and 12 bases at J, leaving 11 bases unmatched. Germline V gene data show CDR1 as GTSNPN and CDR2 as SVGIG (reference sequence). The CDR3 spans 14 residues. The CDR3 DNA follows: TGTGCCTGGAGTGTCCCCGGGGGGAGGGCAGGGCAGTTCTTC. This sequence encodes CAWSVPGGRAGQFF.

In its sample, this clone was seen once. This chain joins TRBV11-2 and TRBJ2-3, with a tentative D call TRBD2 (6 bases). This CDR3 spans 15 amino acids. Germline assignment: CDR1 SGHAT and CDR2 FQNNGV. Trimming took off 4 bases at V and 0 bases at J, with 11 bases between the two ends. For the CDR3, the DNA is TGTGCCAGCAGCTCCCCCGGGACTAGCACAGATACGCAGTATTTT. Amino acids: CASSSPGTSTDTQYF.

V gene TRBV27 combines with J gene TRBJ1-4; TRBD1 might be the D (5 bases). The ends were cut back, 6 bases at V and 7 bases at J, with 18 bases in the middle. The CDR3 totals 15 residues. Germline V lookup: CDR1 MNHEY, CDR2 SMNVEV (reference sequence). The CDR3 coding sequence is TGTGCCAGCAGAGATACCGGGACCATTGCTGAAAAACTGTTTTTT. This codes for CASRDTGTIAEKLFF.

The V gene is TRBV7-2, the J gene TRBJ2-1; D gene uncertain. Per germline, CDR1 SGHTA and CDR2 FQGNSA. The germline V and J ends were trimmed by 2 bases and 2 bases, with 10 bases remaining between them. The CDR3 is 15 amino acids. The CDR3 bases are TGTGCCAGCAGCTTATCGAGTGGAACCTACAATGAGCAGTTCTTC. This sequence encodes CASSLSSGTYNEQFF.

The V gene is TRBV19, the J gene TRBJ2-1; 9 bases are shared with TRBD1. The CDR3 has 17 amino acids. Losses at the gene ends were 7 bases for V and 4 bases for J; bases not matched to a gene: 14. Germline CDR1 is LNHDA and CDR2 is SQIVND (reference sequence). The CDR3 spells CASTPPWGQGWYNEQFF. CDR3 nucleotide sequence: TGTGCCAGTACCCCGCCGTGGGGACAGGGATGGTACAATGAGCAGTTCTTC.

This clone was detected only a few times. The chain has TRBV7-2 and TRBJ1-4; D call uncertain. CDR3 size: 16 residues. The V gene's germline CDR1 is SGHTA and CDR2 FQGNSA. V gave up 0 bases and J gave up 6 bases, with 14 bases separating them. CDR3 sequence: CASSLAWYSGDEKLFF. The CDR3 coding sequence is TGTGCCAGCAGCTTAGCTTGGTATAGCGGGGATGAAAAACTGTTTTTT.